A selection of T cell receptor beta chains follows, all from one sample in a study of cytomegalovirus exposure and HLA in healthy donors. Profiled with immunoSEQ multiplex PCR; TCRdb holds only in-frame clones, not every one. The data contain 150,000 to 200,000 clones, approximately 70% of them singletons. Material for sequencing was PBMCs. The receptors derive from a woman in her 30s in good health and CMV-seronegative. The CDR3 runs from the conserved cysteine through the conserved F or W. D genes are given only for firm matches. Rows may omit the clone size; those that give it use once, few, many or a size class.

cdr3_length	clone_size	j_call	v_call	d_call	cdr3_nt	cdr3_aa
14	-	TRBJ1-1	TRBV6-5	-	TGTGCCAGCAGTGACAGGAGCATGAACACTGAAGCTTTCTTT	CASSDRSMNTEAFF
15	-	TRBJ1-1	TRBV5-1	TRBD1	TGCGCCAGCAGCTTGGGGACAGGGTCGAGCACTGAAGCTTTCTTT	CASSLGTGSSTEAFF
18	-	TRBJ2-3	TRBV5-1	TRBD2	TGCGCCAGCAGCGGGGGGAGGCTAGCGGGAGGAACCACAGATACGCAGTATTTT	CASSGGRLAGGTTDTQYF
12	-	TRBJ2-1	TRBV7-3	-	TGTGCCAGCAGCTTATATTCTAATGAGCAGTTCTTC	CASSLYSNEQFF
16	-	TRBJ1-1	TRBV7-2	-	TGTGCCAGCAGCCTGGTCTACGGGGTCGGGAACACTGAAGCTTTCTTT	CASSLVYGVGNTEAFF
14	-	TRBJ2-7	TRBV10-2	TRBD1	TGCGCCAGCAGTCAGGACAGGGCCCTCTACGAGCAGTACTTC	CASSQDRALYEQYF
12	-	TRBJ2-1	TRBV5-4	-	TGTGCCAGCAGCTTGGCTAGGAATGAGCAGTTCTTC	CASSLARNEQFF
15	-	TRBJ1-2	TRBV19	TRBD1	TGTGCCAGTAGTATAGATCCCGGGACAGGGGTTGGCTACACCTTC	CASSIDPGTGVGYTF
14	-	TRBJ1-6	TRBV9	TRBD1	TGTGCCAGCAGCGCCACAGGGGGACTTCGTCCCCTCCACTTT	CASSATGGLRPLHF
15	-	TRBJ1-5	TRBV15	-	TGTGCCACCAGCAGAGTAACAGACAGCAATCAGCCCCAGCATTTT	CATSRVTDSNQPQHF
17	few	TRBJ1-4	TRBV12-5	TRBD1	TGTGCTAGTGGTACAACGGGACAGGGCACTGGTAGGAAAAAACTGTTTTTT	CASGTTGQGTGRKKLFF
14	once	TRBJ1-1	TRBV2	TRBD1	TGTGCCAGCAGTCCACAGGGGCGCAACACTGAAGCTTTCTTT	CASSPQGRNTEAFF
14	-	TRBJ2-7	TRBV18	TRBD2	TGTGCCAGCTCACCAGCGGGAGGGGAGTATGAGCAGTACTTC	CASSPAGGEYEQYF
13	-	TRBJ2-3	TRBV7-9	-	TGTGCCAGCAGCTTAGACTGGACAGATACGCAGTATTTT	CASSLDWTDTQYF
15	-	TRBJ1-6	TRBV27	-	TGTGCCAGCAGTCCCGTCGGGTACTATAATTCACCCCTCCACTTT	CASSPVGYYNSPLHF
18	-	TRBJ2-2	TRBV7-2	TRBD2	TGTGCCAGCAGCTTAGCGGGCCCCGGACTAGTTGGGGACCGGGAGCTGTTTTTT	CASSLAGPGLVGDRELFF
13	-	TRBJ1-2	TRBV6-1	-	TGTGCCAGCAGCGTACAGGGTATCGGTGGCTACACCTTC	CASSVQGIGGYTF
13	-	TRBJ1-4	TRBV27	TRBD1	TGTGCCAGCAGCGACAGGGTGGGCGAAAAACTGTTTTTT	CASSDRVGEKLFF
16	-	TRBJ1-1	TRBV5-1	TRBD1	TGCGCCAGCAGCCGGGGACAGCTGGTGACGAACACTGAAGCTTTCTTT	CASSRGQLVTNTEAFF
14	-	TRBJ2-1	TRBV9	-	TGTGCCAGCAGTCTCGACAGGCTTAGGGATGAGCAGTTCTTC	CASSLDRLRDEQFF
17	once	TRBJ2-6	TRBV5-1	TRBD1	TGCGCCAGCAGCCTGACAGGGATCAACTCTGGGGCCAACGTCCTGACTTTC	CASSLTGINSGANVLTF
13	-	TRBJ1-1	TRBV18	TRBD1	TGTGCCAGCTCGACAGGGGGGAACACTGAAGCTTTCTTT	CASSTGGNTEAFF
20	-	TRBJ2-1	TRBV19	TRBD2	TGTGCCAGTAGTTCCCCCGGGACTAGCGGGAGGGCCCTCCGGTACAATGAGCAGTTCTTC	CASSSPGTSGRALRYNEQFF
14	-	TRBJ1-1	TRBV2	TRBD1	TGTGCCAGCATTGGGACAGGGGAGAACACTGAAGCTTTCTTT	CASIGTGENTEAFF
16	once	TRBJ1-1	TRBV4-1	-	TGCGCCAGCAGCCAACATTCCCAGGGTCGGGACACTGAAGCTTTCTTT	CASSQHSQGRDTEAFF
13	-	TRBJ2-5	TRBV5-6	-	TGTGCCAGCACCCTGGGGGCCCCTGAGACCCAGTACTTC	CASTLGAPETQYF
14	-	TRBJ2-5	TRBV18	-	TGTGCCAGCTCACCACTGTCCGTCCAAGAGACCCAGTACTTC	CASSPLSVQETQYF
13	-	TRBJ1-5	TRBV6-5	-	TGTGCCAGCAGTTACGCGAACAATCAGCCCCAGCATTTT	CASSYANNQPQHF
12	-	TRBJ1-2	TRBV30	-	TGTGCCTGCCTTGGAGGCCTCTATGGCTACACCTTC	CACLGGLYGYTF
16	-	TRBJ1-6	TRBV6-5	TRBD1	TGTGCCAGCAGTTTCGGGACAGCCACCTATAATTCACCCCTCCACTTT	CASSFGTATYNSPLHF
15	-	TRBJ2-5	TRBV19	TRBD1	TGTGCCAGTAGTGGTTCAGGGGGCCTTCAAGAGACCCAGTACTTC	CASSGSGGLQETQYF
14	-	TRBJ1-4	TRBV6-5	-	TGTGCCAGCAGTTACAACACCCTTAATGAAAAACTGTTTTTT	CASSYNTLNEKLFF
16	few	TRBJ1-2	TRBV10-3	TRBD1	TGTGCCATCACCTCGACAGGGGGAGCCGCTAACTATGGCTACACCTTC	CAITSTGGAANYGYTF
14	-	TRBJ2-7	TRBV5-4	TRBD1	TGTGCCAGCAGCGCGGGGACAGGGACTTACGAGCAGTACTTC	CASSAGTGTYEQYF
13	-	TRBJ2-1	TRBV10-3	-	TGTGCCATCAGTGCAGGCTCCTACAATGAGCAGTTCTTC	CAISAGSYNEQFF
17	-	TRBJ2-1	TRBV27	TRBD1	TGTGCCAGCATTCCCTCAACAGGGGCCTCCTCCTACAATGAGCAGTTCTTC	CASIPSTGASSYNEQFF
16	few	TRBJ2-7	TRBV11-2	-	TGTGCCAGCAGCCCCCTTTCGGTAGCGGCTACCTACGAGCAGTACTTC	CASSPLSVAATYEQYF
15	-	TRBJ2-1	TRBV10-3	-	TGTGCCATCAGTGAGTCGTGGGAGTCTTACAATGAGCAGTTCTTC	CAISESWESYNEQFF
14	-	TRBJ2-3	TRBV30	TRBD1	TGTGCCTGGAGTTCGGACAGGGGCACAGATACGCAGTATTTT	CAWSSDRGTDTQYF
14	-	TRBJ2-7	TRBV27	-	TGTGCCAGCAGTCCCTCGACTGTCTTCTACGAGCAGTACTTC	CASSPSTVFYEQYF
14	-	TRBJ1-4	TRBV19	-	TGTGCCAGTAGTATTCGTCGGGGAGGGCAAAAACTGTTTTTT	CASSIRRGGQKLFF
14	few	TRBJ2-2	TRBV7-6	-	TGTGCCAGCAGCTTATACGGGAACACCGGGGAGCTGTTTTTT	CASSLYGNTGELFF
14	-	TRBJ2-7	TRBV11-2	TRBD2	TGTGCCAGCTCACAGTGGGGGAGGGCCTACGAGCAGTACTTC	CASSQWGRAYEQYF
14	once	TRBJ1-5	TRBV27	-	TGTGCCAGCAGTTTAATGAGTAGTTCTCAGCCCCAGCATTTT	CASSLMSSSQPQHF
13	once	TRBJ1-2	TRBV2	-	TGTGCCAGCAGTGATAGGGCAGGGGATGGCTACACCTTC	CASSDRAGDGYTF